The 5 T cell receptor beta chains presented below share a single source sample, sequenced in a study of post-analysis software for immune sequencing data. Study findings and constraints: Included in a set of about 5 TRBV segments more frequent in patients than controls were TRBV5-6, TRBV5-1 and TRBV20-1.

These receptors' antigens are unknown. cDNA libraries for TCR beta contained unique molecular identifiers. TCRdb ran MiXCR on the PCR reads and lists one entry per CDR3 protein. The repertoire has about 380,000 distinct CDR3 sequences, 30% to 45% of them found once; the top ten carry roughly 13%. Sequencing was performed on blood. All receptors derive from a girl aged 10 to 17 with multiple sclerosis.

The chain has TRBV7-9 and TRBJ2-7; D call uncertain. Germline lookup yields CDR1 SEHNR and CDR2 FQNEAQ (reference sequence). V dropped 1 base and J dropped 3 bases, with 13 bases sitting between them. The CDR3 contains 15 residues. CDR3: CASSLDGRSSYEQYF. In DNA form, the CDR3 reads TGTGCCAGCAGCTTAGATGGCAGGAGCAGCTACGAGCAGTACTTC.

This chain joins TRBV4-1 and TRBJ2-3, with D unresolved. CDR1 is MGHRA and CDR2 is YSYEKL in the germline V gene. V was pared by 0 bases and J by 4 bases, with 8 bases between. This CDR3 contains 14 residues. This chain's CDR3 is CASSQEGRADTQYF. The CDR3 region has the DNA TGCGCCAGCAGCCAAGAAGGACGGGCAGATACGCAGTATTTT.

The CDR3 nucleotides are TGTGCCAGCAGTTTAAACCGGCCCCACCATCAGCCCCAGCATTTT. The encoded protein is CASSLNRPHHQPQHF. The V gene is TRBV28, the J gene TRBJ1-5; unclear D gene. Germline V gene data show CDR1 as MDHEN and CDR2 as SYDVKM. The CDR3 runs to 15 residues. Trimming removed 2 bases at V and 5 bases at J, with 13 bases between.

The CDR3 protein is CASSPGQGTGYTF. CDR3 sequence (DNA): TGTGCCAGCTCACCAGGACAGGGTACTGGCTACACCTTC. The chain uses TRBV18 and TRBJ1-2; 8 positions agree with TRBD1. The CDR3 length is 13 residues. V trimming: 2 bases; J trimming: 7 bases; junction bases outside the gene matches: 3. The germline CDR1 and CDR2 sequences are KGHSH and LQKENI.

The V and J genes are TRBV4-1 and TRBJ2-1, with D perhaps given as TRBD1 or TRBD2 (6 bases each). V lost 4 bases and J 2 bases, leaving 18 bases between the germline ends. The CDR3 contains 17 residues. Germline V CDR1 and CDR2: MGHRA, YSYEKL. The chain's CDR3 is CASSRGGGTGAYNEQFF. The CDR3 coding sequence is TGCGCCAGCAGCCGTGGAGGGGGTACGGGGGCCTACAATGAGCAGTTCTTC.